A single sample is the source of the 23 T cell receptor beta chains below, sequenced in a study of T cell responses to AZD1222 COVID-19 vaccine. TCRdb's copy holds only in-frame clones and misses some; the assay was immunoSEQ multiplex PCR. Of about 120,000 clones in the sample, roughly 91% were seen once. The material was peripheral blood, obtained on day 0 of MenACWY control vaccination. The receptors come from an adult in good health.

The chain carries TRBV18 and TRBJ1-5; the match to TRBD1 covers 8 bases. The CDR3 has 14 amino acids. Germline CDR1 reads KGHSH; CDR2 reads LQKENI. V shed 6 bases, J shed 9 bases, and the junction held 10 bases outside the gene matches. The CDR3 sequence: CASSLDRGGAPQHF. DNA for the CDR3: TGTGCCAGCTCGCTTGACAGGGGAGGTGCGCCCCAGCATTTT.

V gene TRBV10-3 combines with J gene TRBJ2-7; 10 nucleotides agree with TRBD2. The germline CDR1 and CDR2 sequences are ENHRY and SYGVKD. The trim removed 4 bases at V and 4 bases at J, leaving 7 bases unmatched. The CDR3 length is 15 residues. The DNA for the CDR3 is TGTGCCATCAGTGCCGGACTAGCGGCTCCGTACGAGCAGTACTTC. Translated, it gives CAISAGLAAPYEQYF.

The rearrangement uses TRBV6-4 and TRBJ2-3; D is undetermined. The CDR3 is 15 amino acids. CDR1 MRHNA and CDR2 SNTAGT come from the germline V gene. Trimming took 6 bases from V and 2 from J, leaving 15 bases between them. CDR3 loop: CASSLGPENTDTQYF. For the CDR3, the DNA is TGTGCCAGCAGCCTCGGACCAGAGAACACAGATACGCAGTATTTT.

V usage is TRBV7-2 and J usage is TRBJ1-2, with 9 bases aligning to TRBD1. This CDR3 region has 15 residues. The J segment lost 5 bases and the V segment lost 1 base, leaving 5 bases of the junction unmatched. Germline CDR1 is SGHTA and CDR2 is FQGNSA. The CDR3: CASSLVRTGEYGYTF. CDR3 sequence (DNA): TGTGCCAGCAGCTTAGTCCGGACAGGGGAATATGGCTACACCTTC. The full variable domain, completed using reference TRBV7-2 and TRBJ1-2, is GAGVSQSPSNKVTEKGKDVELRCDPISGHTALYWYRQSLGQGLEFLIYFQGNSAPDKSGLPSDRFSAERTGGSVSTLTIQRTQQEDSAVYLCASSLVRTGEYGYTFGSGTRLTVV.

The rearrangement joins TRBV4-1 to TRBJ2-7; unclear D gene. This CDR3 contains 14 residues. V was clipped by 1 base and J by 2 bases, with 9 bases between them. Germline-derived CDR1 and CDR2 are MGHRA and YSYEKL. CDR3 in DNA: TGCGCCAGCAGCCAAGCCCTCAGCGCCTACGAGCAGTACTTC. It codes for CASSQALSAYEQYF.

This clone has a handful of counts. The chain couples TRBV7-8 to TRBJ1-4; no definite D call. V lost 5 bases and J 2 bases, leaving 15 bases between the germline ends. The length of the CDR3 is 16 residues. Germline V lookup: CDR1 SGHVS, CDR2 FQNEAQ. CDR3 nucleotide sequence: TGTGCCAGCAGCCCCGAACCGAGGAGCACTAATGAAAAACTGTTTTTT. Its translation: CASSPEPRSTNEKLFF.

The chain recombines TRBV5-6 with TRBJ1-2; TRBD1 is a possible D gene (5 bases). CDR3 length: 18 residues. V gave up 7 bases and J gave up 4 bases, with 29 bases separating them. Per germline, CDR1 SGHDT and CDR2 YYEEEE. The CDR3 region is CASVSTIGGTQKLYGYTF. The DNA for the CDR3 is TGTGCCAGCGTGTCGACTATTGGCGGGACCCAAAAACTCTATGGCTACACCTTC. Full variable domain (outside the CDR3, taken from reference TRBV5-6 and TRBJ1-2): DAGVTQSPTHLIKTRGQQVTLRCSPKSGHDTVSWYQQALGQGPQFIFQYYEEEERQRGNFPDRFSGHQFPNYSSELNVNALLLGDSALYLCASVSTIGGTQKLYGYTFGSGTRLTVV.

The chain combines TRBV11-3 with TRBJ1-2, with TRBD1 matching 12 bases. Germline loops: CDR1 SGHNT, CDR2 YENEEA. The CDR3 is made up of 16 amino acids. The V gene end was trimmed by 5 bases and the J gene end by 5 bases; junction bases not matched to a gene: 9. The CDR3 nucleotides read TGTGCCAGCAGCCCCGAAGGGACAGGGGGCAGGTATGGCTACACCTTC. Amino acid sequence: CASSPEGTGGRYGYTF. The full variable domain, completed using reference TRBV11-3 and TRBJ1-2, is EAGVVQSPRYKIIEKKQPVAFWCNPISGHNTLYWYLQNLGQGPELLIRYENEEAVDDSQLPKDRFSAERLKGVDSTLKIQPAELGDSAVYLCASSPEGTGGRYGYTFGSGTRLTVV.

V and J are TRBV19 and TRBJ1-1; D is unresolved. Germline V lookup: CDR1 LNHDA, CDR2 SQIVND (reference sequence). The CDR3 consists of 12 residues. V was trimmed by 1 base and J by 4 bases, leaving 4 bases between them. The CDR3 nucleotides read TGTGCCAGTAGTATAGGGTTCACTGAAGCTTTCTTT. This encodes CASSIGFTEAFF. Complete variable domain (other parts from reference TRBV19 and TRBJ1-1): DGGITQSPKYLFRKEGQNVTLSCEQNLNHDAMYWYRQDPGQGLRLIYYSQIVNDFQKGDIAEGYSVSREKKESFPLTVTSAQKNPTAFYLCASSIGFTEAFFGQGTRLTVV.

The genes are TRBV7-6 and TRBJ2-7; TRBD2 matches at 7 bases. CDR3 size: 13 residues. The J segment lost 5 bases and the V segment lost 5 bases, leaving 6 bases of the junction unmatched. Germline values: CDR1 SGHVS, CDR2 FNYEAQ. The CDR3 is CASSPRTSNEQYF. CDR3 DNA: TGTGCCAGCAGCCCCCGGACTAGTAACGAGCAGTACTTC.

The genes are TRBV3-1 (or the pseudogene TRBV3-2) and TRBJ2-3; 10 nucleotides line up with TRBD2. With V trimmed by 0 bases and J by 7 bases, 10 bases remained unmatched. CDR1 is LGHDT, CDR2 YNNKEL, per germline (reference sequence). The CDR3 totals 17 residues. The CDR3 here is CASSQDQVLAGRNTQYF. The CDR3, as DNA: TGTGCCAGCAGCCAAGATCAGGTACTAGCGGGGAGGAATACGCAGTATTTT.

The rearrangement joins TRBV21-1 to TRBJ2-7; the D call in the table, TRBD1, was not verified against the DNA. TRBV21-1 is annotated as a pseudogene. This CDR3 contains 18 residues. In nucleotides, the CDR3 is TGTGCCAGCAGCAAAGGGTACGGTTCCCGGGACAGGGGGCTCGAGCAGTACTTC. Protein: CASSKGYGSRDRGLEQYF.

A few counts support this clone. The gene calls are TRBV12-5 and TRBJ2-1; 11 bases agree with TRBD2. Germline V lookup: CDR1 LGHNT, CDR2 FRNRAP. The CDR3 runs to 20 residues. V trimming: 3 bases; J trimming: 5 bases; junction bases outside the gene matches: 18. CDR3 DNA: TGTGCTAGTGGTTTTTTGTTTCGGGGAATAGCGGGAGGGACTAACAATGAGCAGTTCTTC. Translation: CASGFLFRGIAGGTNNEQFF.

This clone showed up just once. The chain links TRBV7-2 to TRBJ1-2, with D perhaps matching TRBD1 (6 bases). This CDR3 contains 15 residues. With 3 bases removed from V and 7 bases from J, the gap between germline ends came to 18 bases. Germline V gene lookup returns CDR1 SGHTA and CDR2 FQGNSA. CDR3 nucleotide sequence: TGTGCCAGCAGCTTCTTCTCGGACAGTGGGGCTGGCTACACCTTC. Its translation: CASSFFSDSGAGYTF.

This chain connects TRBV11-2 to TRBJ2-7; 11 bases agree with TRBD2. CDR3 length equals 17 residues. Germline lookup yields CDR1 SGHAT and CDR2 FQNNGV. The junction had 8 bases not matched to a gene; V was cut back by 0 bases and J by 4 bases. Written as DNA, the CDR3 is TGTGCCAGCAGCTTAGAAACTAGCGGGAGTTCCCCATACGAGCAGTACTTC. It is translated as CASSLETSGSSPYEQYF.

The CDR3 sequence is CASSLFRAPTGELFF. The CDR3 DNA reads TGCGCCAGCAGCTTGTTCAGGGCGCCCACCGGGGAGCTGTTTTTT. The rearrangement uses TRBV5-1 and TRBJ2-2; TRBD1 might be the D (5 bases). The V and J ends lost 1 base and 4 bases respectively, with 11 bases between them. Per the germline V gene, CDR1 is SGHRS and CDR2 is YFSETQ. CDR3 length: 15 amino acids.

The chain combines TRBV27 with TRBJ2-2; D remains unclear. This CDR3 spans 13 amino acids. Per the germline V gene, CDR1 is MNHEY and CDR2 is SMNVEV (reference sequence). V was clipped by 5 bases and J by 3 bases, with 7 bases between them. The CDR3 nucleotides read TGTGCCAGCAGTCACCAGTACACCGGGGAGCTGTTTTTT. Translation: CASSHQYTGELFF.

Only one count was recorded for this clone. This CDR3 is CASSIGGTPYEQYF. Written as DNA, the CDR3 is TGTGCCAGCAGCATAGGCGGGACCCCATACGAGCAGTACTTC. This chain links TRBV7-9 with TRBJ2-7; possible D gene TRBD2, 6 bases. Germline CDR1 reads SEHNR; CDR2 reads FQNEAQ (reference sequence). The CDR3 runs to 14 residues. V was pared by 5 bases and J by 4 bases, with 15 bases between.

In this sample, this clone turned up a few times. CDR3 sequence (DNA): TGCAGCGTTGTAGGGACAGGGTTAGGCAACGAGCAGTACTTC. Translated, it gives CSVVGTGLGNEQYF. V gene TRBV29-1 combines with J gene TRBJ2-7; TRBD1 matches at 9 bases. The J segment lost 5 bases and the V segment lost 4 bases, leaving 9 bases of the junction unmatched. The germline CDR1 and CDR2 sequences are SQVTM and ANQGSEA. This CDR3 spans 14 amino acids.

The CDR3 region has the DNA TGCGCCAGCAGCTTTCAAGGGGTCGGGGAGCAGTTCTTC. Protein: CASSFQGVGEQFF. This chain uses TRBV5-1 with TRBJ2-1; the D gene is possibly TRBD1 (5 bases). Looked up from germline, CDR1 is SGHRS and CDR2 is YFSETQ. The V gene lost 2 bases and the J gene lost 10 bases, with 13 bases spanning the gap. The CDR3 is 13 residues long.

This clone has just one count. The rearrangement links TRBV7-6 to TRBJ2-5, with TRBD2 identical over 8 bases. The CDR3 is 16 residues long. Germline-derived CDR1 and CDR2 are SGHVS and FNYEAQ. V lost 1 base, J lost 5 bases, and 9 bases stayed unmatched. The CDR3: CASSLDPGQRGETQYF. CDR3 nucleotide sequence: TGTGCCAGCAGCTTAGATCCCGGACAGCGGGGGGAGACCCAGTACTTC. Combining the CDR3 with reference TRBV7-6 and TRBJ2-5 gives the whole variable domain GAGVSQSPRYKVTKRGQDVALRCDPISGHVSLYWYRQALGQGPEFLTYFNYEAQQDKSGLPNDRFSAERPEGSISTLTIQRTEQRDSAMYRCASSLDPGQRGETQYFGPGTRLLVL.

The CDR3 bases are TGTGCCAGCAGCTTAGATGGACTAGCGGGAGGGCCCAATGAGCAGTTCTTC. Amino acid sequence: CASSLDGLAGGPNEQFF. V and J are TRBV11-3 and TRBJ2-1, with TRBD2 identical over 15 bases. CDR1 and CDR2 (germline): SGHNT, YENEEA. CDR3 length equals 17 residues. V gave up 0 bases and J gave up 6 bases; unmatched junction bases: 3.

The chain links TRBV5-5 to TRBJ2-1, with D possibly being TRBD2 (6 bases). V was pared by 4 bases and J by 5 bases, with 16 bases between. This CDR3 spans 15 amino acids. Germline V gene data show CDR1 as SGHKS and CDR2 as YYEKEE (reference sequence). The CDR3 protein is CASSLLSGTDNEQFF. CDR3 nucleotides: TGTGCCAGCAGCCTACTTAGCGGAACGGACAATGAGCAGTTCTTC.